Below, 9 T cell receptor beta chains from the same sample are listed, as sequenced in a study of CD8+ T cells in alopecia areata. The sample's treatment: oral pan-JAK inhibitor, 5-10 mg twice daily. Reverse transcription of extracted RNA yielded cDNA, which provided the sequencing template. Clones were read by immunoSEQ multiplex PCR, and TCRdb kept only the in-frame ones, dropping some. The data contain about 300,000 clones, nearly 60% of them singletons. This specimen consisted of CD4+ T cells sorted from blood, obtained at week 24, from a patient treated with tofacitinib. The receptors derive from a human donor with alopecia areata.

The chain recombines TRBV14 with TRBJ2-7; possible D gene TRBD2, 6 bases. Trimming took 1 base from V and 2 from J, leaving 21 bases between them. Per the germline V gene, CDR1 is SGHDN and CDR2 is FVKESK. This CDR3 region has 18 residues. The CDR3 sequence: CASSQAGPSSVNTYEQYF. The DNA for the CDR3 is TGTGCCAGCAGCCAAGCGGGGCCTTCTAGCGTTAATACCTACGAGCAGTACTTC.

This clone was detected a few times. The chain couples TRBV6-1 to TRBJ2-3, with TRBD2 matching over 8 bases. Trimming cost V 1 base and J 8 bases; bases outside gene matches: 5. Germline V gene data show CDR1 as MNHNS and CDR2 as SASEGT. The CDR3 sequence is 14 residues long. CDR3 sequence: CASSEGVAGTTQYF. Written as DNA, the CDR3 is TGTGCCAGCAGTGAAGGAGTAGCGGGGACTACGCAGTATTTT.

This clone was seen just once. CDR3 nucleotide sequence: TGTGCCAGCAGTCCTAGCGGATCTAGCACAGATACGCAGTATTTT. This encodes CASSPSGSSTDTQYF. The V call is TRBV6-5, the J call TRBJ2-3, with 7 bases identical to TRBD2. V was clipped by 5 bases and J by 0 bases; unmatched bases: 5. The CDR3 length is 15 residues. CDR1 MNHEY and CDR2 SVGAGI come from the germline V gene.

This clone appeared a few times. The gene calls are TRBV29-1 and TRBJ2-5; D gene uncertain. The CDR3 has 11 residues. Germline V gene data show CDR1 as SQVTM and CDR2 as ANQGSEA. In nucleotides, the CDR3 is TGCAGTTTTGACCGAAGAGAGACCCAGTACTTC. This gives the protein CSFDRRETQYF.

V is TRBV6-5 and J is TRBJ1-6, with TRBD1 matching over 9 bases. The CDR3 has 14 amino acids. Per germline, CDR1 MNHEY and CDR2 SVGAGI. V dropped 8 bases and J dropped 6; count of bases not matched to a gene: 5. The CDR3 is CASRDRAGNSPLHF. The CDR3 bases are TGTGCCAGCCGGGACAGGGCGGGTAATTCACCCCTCCACTTT.

This chain uses TRBV29-1 with TRBJ2-1, with 12 nucleotides matching TRBD2. Germline V lookup: CDR1 SQVTM, CDR2 ANQGSEA. The CDR3 runs 18 residues. J gave up 0 bases and V 4 bases, and 10 bases lay outside the gene matches. CDR3 residues: CSVVLRLAGGSSYNEQFF. The CDR3 nucleotides are TGCAGCGTTGTTCTCCGGCTAGCGGGGGGGAGCTCCTACAATGAGCAGTTCTTC.

The chain carries TRBV30 and TRBJ1-2, with unresolved D. The CDR3 length is 11 residues. The ends were cut back, 5 bases at V and 3 bases at J, with 7 bases in the middle. Germline V gene lookup returns CDR1 GTSNPN and CDR2 SVGIG (reference sequence). CDR3 nucleotide sequence: TGTGCCTGGGGGGAAGACTATGGCTACACCTTC. Translating gives CAWGEDYGYTF.

This rearrangement joins TRBV4-1 to TRBJ1-6; the D gene is possibly TRBD1 (6 bases). The length of the CDR3 is 18 residues. Trimming left V 5 bases short and J 5 bases short, with 22 bases between. Germline CDR1 reads MGHRA; CDR2 reads YSYEKL. The CDR3 loop reads CASSCIPRYREDNSPLHF. DNA for the CDR3: TGCGCCAGCAGCTGCATACCTCGATACAGGGAGGATAATTCACCCCTCCACTTT.

V gene TRBV15 combines with J gene TRBJ2-7; the match to TRBD1 covers 9 bases. This CDR3 comprises 15 residues. After removal of 5 bases from V and 2 bases from J, the junction contained 7 bases not matched to a gene. Germline CDR1 reads LNHNV; CDR2 reads YYDKDF (reference sequence). The CDR3: CATSGPGQGTYEQYF. CDR3 bases: TGTGCCACCAGCGGACCGGGACAGGGTACCTACGAGCAGTACTTC.